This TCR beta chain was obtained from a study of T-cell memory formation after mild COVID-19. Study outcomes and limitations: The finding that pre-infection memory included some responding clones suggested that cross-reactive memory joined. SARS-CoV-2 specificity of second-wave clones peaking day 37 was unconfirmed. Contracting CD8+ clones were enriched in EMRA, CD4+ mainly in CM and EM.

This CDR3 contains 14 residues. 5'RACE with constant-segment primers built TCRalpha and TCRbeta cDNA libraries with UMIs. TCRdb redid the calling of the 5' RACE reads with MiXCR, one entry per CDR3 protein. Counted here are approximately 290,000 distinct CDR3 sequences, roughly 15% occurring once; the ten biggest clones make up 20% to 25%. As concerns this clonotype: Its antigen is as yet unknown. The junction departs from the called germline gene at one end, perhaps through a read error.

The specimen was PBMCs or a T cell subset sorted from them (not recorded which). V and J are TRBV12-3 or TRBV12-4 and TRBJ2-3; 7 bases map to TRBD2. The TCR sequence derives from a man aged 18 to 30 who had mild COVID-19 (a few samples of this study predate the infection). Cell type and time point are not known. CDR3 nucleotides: TGTGCCAGCAGTCTAGCGGTAGACACAGATACGCAGTATTTT. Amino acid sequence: CASSLAVDTDTQYF.